This T cell receptor (beta chain) comes out of a study of T-cell reconstitution after alpha-beta-depleted transplantation in children. General study points: As was reported, about two months after transplant, alpha-beta T cells came from several hundred expanded graft clones. The authors attributed T-cell counts and diversity one year after transplant mostly to newly produced T cells.

This clonotype was detected only a few times. The antigen remains undetermined. Germline CDR1 LGHDT, CDR2 YNNKEL (reference sequence). The V segment lost 3 bases and the J segment 5 bases; nucleotides outside the gene matches: 15. This CDR3 contains 18 residues. Unique molecular identifiers were incorporated into the prepared TCRbeta library. One entry per CDR3 protein, called by TCRdb with MiXCR from the PCR reads. The sample holds approximately 500,000 distinct CDR3 sequences; about 10% are singletons and the top ten take 2% to 2.5%. This sequence originates from a child under 10 years old with inherited bone marrow failure, due to receive a stem cell transplant. V and J are TRBV3-1 and TRBJ2-3, with 9 bases matching TRBD2. The input for sequencing was PBMCs, taken before TCRalphabeta/CD19-depleted stem cell transplant. The CDR3 DNA reads as TGTGCCAGCAGCCAGGGTGTGATCGGCGGGAGGGCCTTAGATACGCAGTATTTT. This sequence encodes CASSQGVIGGRALDTQYF.